The rows below give T cell receptor beta chains drawn from one sample of a study. TCRdb redid the calling of the RT-PCR reads with MiXCR, one entry per CDR3 protein. There are 650,000 to 800,000 distinct CDR3 sequences in the sample; 14% occur only once, and roughly 3.9% lies in the top ten. Sequencing used memory CD4+ T cells from blood. These receptors were obtained from a female donor in good health, serving as a healthy control. Both conserved end residues are part of each CDR3. D genes are given only for firm matches. Clone size is shown for a subset of rows, as once, few, many or a class of expanded clone.

j_call: TRBJ2-7
clone_size: many
v_call: TRBV7-9
d_call: TRBD1
cdr3_aa: CASSLSGQGASREQYF
cdr3_nt: TGTGCCAGCAGCTTATCAGGACAGGGGGCATCTCGAGAGCAGTACTTC

j_call: TRBJ1-6
clone_size: few
v_call: TRBV6-5
d_call: TRBD1
cdr3_aa: CASSKGTGNSPLHF
cdr3_nt: TGTGCCAGCAGTAAAGGGACAGGGAATTCACCCCTCCACTTT

j_call: TRBJ1-1
clone_size: many
v_call: TRBV27
d_call: -
cdr3_aa: CASSPREGTEAFF
cdr3_nt: TGTGCCAGCAGCCCCAGGGAAGGCACTGAAGCTTTCTTT

j_call: TRBJ2-1
clone_size: few
v_call: TRBV19
d_call: TRBD1
cdr3_aa: CASSTPGGQGLNEQFF
cdr3_nt: TGTGCCAGTAGTACCCCCGGTGGACAGGGCCTCAATGAGCAGTTCTTC

j_call: TRBJ2-1
clone_size: few
v_call: TRBV20-1
d_call: -
cdr3_aa: CSASNPELPSSYNEQFF
cdr3_nt: TGCAGTGCTAGTAATCCGGAACTTCCGAGCTCCTACAATGAGCAGTTCTTC

j_call: TRBJ2-1
clone_size: many
v_call: TRBV7-8
d_call: TRBD1
cdr3_aa: CASSLETGVGSYNEQFF
cdr3_nt: TGTGCCAGCAGCTTAGAGACAGGGGTAGGCTCCTACAATGAGCAGTTCTTC

j_call: TRBJ2-3
clone_size: few
v_call: TRBV6-6
d_call: -
cdr3_aa: CASSYSGGGRTDTQYF
cdr3_nt: TGTGCCAGCAGTTACTCGGGGGGGGGCAGGACAGATACGCAGTATTTT

j_call: TRBJ2-2
clone_size: many
v_call: TRBV7-2
d_call: -
cdr3_aa: CASSLGAPIVGELFF
cdr3_nt: TGTGCCAGCAGCTTAGGTGCGCCGATAGTAGGGGAGCTGTTTTTT

j_call: TRBJ2-3
clone_size: -
v_call: TRBV24-1
d_call: -
cdr3_aa: CATSKDDDTQYF
cdr3_nt: TGTGCCACCAGTAAGGATGATGATACGCAGTATTTT

j_call: TRBJ2-6
clone_size: -
v_call: TRBV5-1
d_call: -
cdr3_aa: CASGKQGHGANVLTF
cdr3_nt: TGCGCCAGCGGGAAACAGGGCCATGGGGCCAACGTCCTGACTTTC

j_call: TRBJ2-7
clone_size: -
v_call: TRBV20-1
d_call: TRBD1
cdr3_aa: CSAFSATGDSYEQYF
cdr3_nt: TGCAGTGCTTTTTCCGCGACAGGGGACTCCTACGAGCAGTACTTC

j_call: TRBJ1-3
clone_size: -
v_call: TRBV7-3
d_call: -
cdr3_aa: CASSFPEVGDTIYF
cdr3_nt: TGTGCCAGCAGCTTTCCCGAGGTCGGGGACACCATATATTTT

j_call: TRBJ2-4
clone_size: many
v_call: TRBV6-5
d_call: -
cdr3_aa: CASSYSRQGGTGNIQYF
cdr3_nt: TGTGCCAGCAGTTACTCGAGACAGGGAGGGACAGGAAACATTCAGTACTTC

j_call: TRBJ1-1
clone_size: few
v_call: TRBV5-1
d_call: -
cdr3_aa: CASREQANTEAFF
cdr3_nt: TGCGCCAGCAGGGAACAGGCGAACACTGAAGCTTTCTTT

j_call: TRBJ2-3
clone_size: -
v_call: TRBV6-5
d_call: TRBD2
cdr3_aa: CASSYSRREGPVNTRYF
cdr3_nt: TGTGCCAGCAGTTACTCGAGGCGGGAGGGCCCTGTTAATACGCGGTATTTT

j_call: TRBJ2-1
clone_size: few
v_call: TRBV9
d_call: -
cdr3_aa: CASSVVGSYNEQFF
cdr3_nt: TGTGCCAGCAGCGTAGTTGGGAGCTACAATGAGCAGTTCTTC

j_call: TRBJ2-7
clone_size: -
v_call: TRBV5-4
d_call: TRBD2
cdr3_aa: CASSLTGGGIYEQYF
cdr3_nt: TGTGCCAGCAGCTTAACTGGCGGGGGGATCTACGAGCAGTACTTC

j_call: TRBJ2-7
clone_size: many
v_call: TRBV20-1
d_call: -
cdr3_aa: CSASGRRSRYEQYF
cdr3_nt: TGCAGTGCTAGCGGACGCCGGTCGCGCTACGAGCAGTACTTC

j_call: TRBJ2-5
clone_size: -
v_call: TRBV20-1
d_call: TRBD2
cdr3_aa: CSAKGLAGIQETQYF
cdr3_nt: TGCAGTGCAAAGGGACTAGCGGGTATCCAAGAGACCCAGTACTTC

j_call: TRBJ1-2
clone_size: -
v_call: TRBV9
d_call: -
cdr3_aa: CASTPDGPNYGYTF
cdr3_nt: TGTGCCAGCACCCCGGACGGACCTAACTATGGCTACACCTTC

j_call: TRBJ2-5
clone_size: many
v_call: TRBV7-3
d_call: -
cdr3_aa: CASSPPGMQETQYF
cdr3_nt: TGTGCCAGCAGCCCACCCGGGATGCAAGAGACCCAGTACTTC

j_call: TRBJ1-3
clone_size: few
v_call: TRBV6-2/TRBV6-3
d_call: -
cdr3_aa: CASKQSSGNTIYF
cdr3_nt: TGTGCCAGCAAGCAGTCCTCTGGAAACACCATATATTTT

j_call: TRBJ1-2
clone_size: few
v_call: TRBV6-2/TRBV6-3
d_call: TRBD1
cdr3_aa: CASRLGQGLRGYTF
cdr3_nt: TGTGCCAGCAGACTAGGACAGGGCCTACGGGGCTACACCTTC

j_call: TRBJ2-7
clone_size: few
v_call: TRBV10-1
d_call: TRBD1
cdr3_aa: CASSEGTGVEQYF
cdr3_nt: TGCGCCAGCAGTGAGGGGACAGGGGTCGAGCAGTACTTC

j_call: TRBJ1-2
clone_size: -
v_call: TRBV20-1
d_call: -
cdr3_aa: CRAKGGFNYGYTF
cdr3_nt: TGCAGGGCCAAGGGGGGTTTTAACTATGGCTACACCTTC

j_call: TRBJ2-5
clone_size: -
v_call: TRBV27
d_call: TRBD2
cdr3_aa: CASSPWTSGRGEETQYF
cdr3_nt: TGTGCCAGCAGTCCCTGGACTAGCGGGAGAGGAGAAGAGACCCAGTACTTC

j_call: TRBJ2-4
clone_size: few
v_call: TRBV28
d_call: -
cdr3_aa: CASSASGKTALWYF
cdr3_nt: TGTGCCAGCAGTGCCTCCGGCAAGACGGCCCTCTGGTACTTC

j_call: TRBJ2-7
clone_size: -
v_call: TRBV6-6
d_call: TRBD1
cdr3_aa: CASSYGTAPYEQYF
cdr3_nt: TGTGCCAGCAGTTACGGGACAGCCCCCTACGAGCAGTACTTC

j_call: TRBJ1-1
clone_size: few
v_call: TRBV7-2
d_call: -
cdr3_aa: CASSLGTLRRGEAFF
cdr3_nt: TGTGCCAGCAGCTTAGGAACGCTTCGCAGGGGTGAAGCTTTCTTT

j_call: TRBJ2-3
clone_size: many
v_call: TRBV6-5
d_call: -
cdr3_aa: CASSYSRSTDTQYF
cdr3_nt: TGTGCCAGCAGTTACTCGAGGAGCACAGATACGCAGTATTTT

j_call: TRBJ1-6
clone_size: few
v_call: TRBV7-2
d_call: TRBD1
cdr3_aa: CASSLNAGTGDNSPLHF
cdr3_nt: TGTGCCAGCAGCTTAAATGCCGGGACAGGTGATAATTCACCCCTCCACTTT

j_call: TRBJ1-5
clone_size: -
v_call: TRBV20-1
d_call: -
cdr3_aa: CSAGGNSNQPQHF
cdr3_nt: TGCAGTGCGGGTGGGAACAGCAATCAGCCCCAGCATTTT

j_call: TRBJ1-2
clone_size: -
v_call: TRBV12-3/TRBV12-4
d_call: -
cdr3_aa: CATSQGHGNGYTF
cdr3_nt: TGTGCCACCTCACAGGGCCACGGGAACGGCTACACCTTC

j_call: TRBJ2-7
clone_size: few
v_call: TRBV7-9
d_call: -
cdr3_aa: CASSLAGQHRAGEQYF
cdr3_nt: TGTGCCAGCAGCTTAGCCGGACAGCATCGGGCGGGGGAGCAGTACTTC

j_call: TRBJ1-6
clone_size: few
v_call: TRBV6-6
d_call: -
cdr3_aa: CASSYSLGRASEALHF
cdr3_nt: TGTGCCAGCAGTTACAGCCTCGGGCGGGCGTCGGAGGCCCTCCACTTT

j_call: TRBJ1-5
clone_size: -
v_call: TRBV28
d_call: TRBD1
cdr3_aa: CASQGANGGNQPQHF
cdr3_nt: TGTGCCAGCCAGGGGGCGAATGGGGGCAATCAGCCCCAGCATTTT

j_call: TRBJ2-2
clone_size: -
v_call: TRBV9
d_call: -
cdr3_aa: CASNRAGNTGELFF
cdr3_nt: TGTGCCAGCAACAGGGCGGGGAACACCGGGGAGCTGTTTTTT

j_call: TRBJ2-1
clone_size: few
v_call: TRBV7-2
d_call: -
cdr3_aa: CASSPIVLAYNEQFF
cdr3_nt: TGTGCCAGCAGCCCCATCGTACTAGCTTACAATGAGCAGTTCTTC

j_call: TRBJ2-1
clone_size: few
v_call: TRBV7-2
d_call: TRBD2
cdr3_aa: CASSLAGLAGAQFF
cdr3_nt: TGTGCCAGCAGCTTAGCGGGACTAGCGGGAGCGCAGTTCTTC

j_call: TRBJ1-2
clone_size: -
v_call: TRBV6-6
d_call: TRBD1
cdr3_aa: CASSYSGSRDRGDSNYGYTF
cdr3_nt: TGTGCCAGCAGTTACTCGGGATCCCGGGACAGGGGTGACTCTAACTATGGCTACACCTTC

j_call: TRBJ2-3
clone_size: -
v_call: TRBV5-1
d_call: TRBD1
cdr3_aa: CASSLPRRGTDTQYF
cdr3_nt: TGCGCCAGCAGCTTGCCCCGCAGGGGGACAGATACGCAGTATTTT

j_call: TRBJ2-5
clone_size: many
v_call: TRBV20-1
d_call: TRBD2
cdr3_aa: CSATDRLAGGPETQYF
cdr3_nt: TGCAGTGCTACCGATAGACTAGCGGGAGGGCCAGAGACCCAGTACTTC

j_call: TRBJ1-1
clone_size: few
v_call: TRBV6-5
d_call: -
cdr3_aa: CASTNRYTEAFF
cdr3_nt: TGTGCCAGCACCAACCGGTACACTGAAGCTTTCTTT

j_call: TRBJ2-3
clone_size: few
v_call: TRBV15
d_call: TRBD2
cdr3_aa: CATSHQLVGLAGGPRSTDTQYF
cdr3_nt: TGTGCCACCAGCCACCAACTAGTAGGACTAGCGGGGGGGCCCAGAAGCACAGATACGCAGTATTTT

j_call: TRBJ2-6
clone_size: -
v_call: TRBV15
d_call: -
cdr3_aa: CATSRDRPSGANVLTF
cdr3_nt: TGTGCCACCAGCAGAGATCGCCCGTCTGGGGCCAACGTCCTGACTTTC

j_call: TRBJ2-5
clone_size: -
v_call: TRBV7-2
d_call: -
cdr3_aa: CASSFPGQGETQYF
cdr3_nt: TGTGCCAGCAGCTTTCCGGGACAAGGGGAGACCCAGTACTTC

j_call: TRBJ2-6
clone_size: -
v_call: TRBV20-1
d_call: TRBD1
cdr3_aa: CSARGQGSSSGANVLTF
cdr3_nt: TGCAGTGCTAGAGGACAGGGGTCATCATCTGGGGCCAACGTCCTGACTTTC

j_call: TRBJ2-5
clone_size: few
v_call: TRBV9
d_call: TRBD2
cdr3_aa: CASSVESSGGEETQYF
cdr3_nt: TGTGCCAGCAGCGTAGAGTCCAGCGGGGGGGAAGAGACCCAGTACTTC

j_call: TRBJ2-1
clone_size: few
v_call: TRBV5-1
d_call: TRBD1
cdr3_aa: CASSTGQVVGTSFF
cdr3_nt: TGCGCCAGCAGCACGGGACAGGTTGTGGGGACCTCGTTCTTC

j_call: TRBJ2-7
clone_size: few
v_call: TRBV27
d_call: -
cdr3_aa: CASSLGGAMSYEQYF
cdr3_nt: TGTGCCAGCAGTTTAGGAGGGGCTATGTCCTACGAGCAGTACTTC

j_call: TRBJ2-5
clone_size: few
v_call: TRBV7-2
d_call: -
cdr3_aa: CASTGRDQSAQYF
cdr3_nt: TGTGCCAGCACAGGCCGAGATCAATCGGCCCAGTACTTC

j_call: TRBJ2-3
clone_size: few
v_call: TRBV3-1
d_call: TRBD2
cdr3_aa: CASSQGASGDTDTQYF
cdr3_nt: TGTGCCAGCAGCCAAGGAGCTAGCGGGGATACAGATACGCAGTATTTT

j_call: TRBJ2-1
clone_size: many
v_call: TRBV7-2
d_call: -
cdr3_aa: CASSPSSYNEQFF
cdr3_nt: TGTGCCAGCAGTCCGAGCTCCTACAATGAGCAGTTCTTC

j_call: TRBJ1-2
clone_size: -
v_call: TRBV5-1
d_call: -
cdr3_aa: CASSFGTNYGYTF
cdr3_nt: TGCGCCAGCAGTTTTGGTACTAACTATGGCTACACCTTC